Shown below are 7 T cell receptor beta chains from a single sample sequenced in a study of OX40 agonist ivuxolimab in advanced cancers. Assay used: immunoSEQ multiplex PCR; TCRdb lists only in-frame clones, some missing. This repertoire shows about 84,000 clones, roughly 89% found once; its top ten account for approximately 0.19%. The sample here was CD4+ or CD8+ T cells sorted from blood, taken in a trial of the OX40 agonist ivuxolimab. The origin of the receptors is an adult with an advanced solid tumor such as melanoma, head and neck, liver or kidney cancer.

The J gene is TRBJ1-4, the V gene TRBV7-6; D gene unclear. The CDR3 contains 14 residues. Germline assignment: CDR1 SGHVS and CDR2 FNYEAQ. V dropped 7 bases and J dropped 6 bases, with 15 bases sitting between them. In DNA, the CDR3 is TGTGCCAGCACTAGCAGGTCCGGCGATGAAAAACTGTTTTTT. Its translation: CASTSRSGDEKLFF.

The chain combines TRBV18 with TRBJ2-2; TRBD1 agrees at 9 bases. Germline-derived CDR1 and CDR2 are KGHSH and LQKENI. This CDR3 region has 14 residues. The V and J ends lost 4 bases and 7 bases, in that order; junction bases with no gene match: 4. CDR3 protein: CASSRTGDGGELFF. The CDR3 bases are TGTGCCAGCTCACGGACAGGGGATGGCGGGGAGCTGTTTTTT.

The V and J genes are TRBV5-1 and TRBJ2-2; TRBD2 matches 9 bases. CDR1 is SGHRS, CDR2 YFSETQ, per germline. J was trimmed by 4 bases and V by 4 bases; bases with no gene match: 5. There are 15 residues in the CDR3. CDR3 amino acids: CASSGLAGSTGELFF. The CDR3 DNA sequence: TGCGCCAGCAGCGGGCTAGCGGGGAGCACCGGGGAGCTGTTTTTT. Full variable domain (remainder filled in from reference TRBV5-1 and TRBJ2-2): KAGVTQTPRYLIKTRGQQVTLSCSPISGHRSVSWYQQTPGQGLQFLFEYFSETQRNKGNFPGRFSGRQFSNSRSEMNVSTLELGDSALYLCASSGLAGSTGELFFGEGSRLTVL.

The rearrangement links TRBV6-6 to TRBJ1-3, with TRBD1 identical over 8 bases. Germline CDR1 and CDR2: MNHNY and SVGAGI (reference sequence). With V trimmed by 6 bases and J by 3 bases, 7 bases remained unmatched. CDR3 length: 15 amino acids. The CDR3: CASRVQGASGNTIYF. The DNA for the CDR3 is TGTGCCAGCAGGGTCCAGGGGGCTAGTGGAAACACCATATATTTT.

Written as DNA, the CDR3 is TGTGCCAGCAGCTTAAGGCAGGGGGCGGCTGAAAAACTGTTTTTT. Its translation is CASSLRQGAAEKLFF. V is TRBV7-9 and J is TRBJ1-4, with 8 nucleotides matching TRBD1. Germline assignment: CDR1 SEHNR and CDR2 FQNEAQ (reference sequence). CDR3 length: 15 residues. Unmatched junction bases numbered 6, after V lost 2 bases and J lost 7 bases. The full variable domain, with the rest looked up from reference TRBV7-9 and TRBJ1-4, is DTGVSQNPRHKITKRGQNVTFRCDPISEHNRLYWYRQTLGQGPEFLTYFQNEAQLEKSRLLSDRFSAERPKGSFSTLEIQRTEQGDSAMYLCASSLRQGAAEKLFFGSGTQLSVL.

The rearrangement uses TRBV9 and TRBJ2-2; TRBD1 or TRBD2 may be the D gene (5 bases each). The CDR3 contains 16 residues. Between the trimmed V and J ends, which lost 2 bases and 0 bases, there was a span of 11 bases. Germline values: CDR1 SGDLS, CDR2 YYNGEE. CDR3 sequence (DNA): TGTGCCAGCAGCGTGTTAGGGACGGCGAACACCGGGGAGCTGTTTTTT. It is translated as CASSVLGTANTGELFF.

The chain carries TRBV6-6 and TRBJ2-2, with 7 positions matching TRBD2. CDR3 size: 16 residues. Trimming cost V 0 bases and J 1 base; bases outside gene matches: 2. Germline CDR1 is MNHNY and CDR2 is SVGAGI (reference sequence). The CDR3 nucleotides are TGTGCCAGCAGTTACTCCGCGGGAGTGAACACCGGGGAGCTGTTTTTT. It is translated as CASSYSAGVNTGELFF.